Below, one T cell receptor beta chain is given with its context. What it binds is unknown. This record comes from a study of cytomegalovirus exposure and HLA in healthy donors. Study context: Most donors, just over 80% of a few hundred genotyped, fell in the Caucasian-associated ancestry cluster. Regarding the study as a whole: Later, TCR association rates were found to vary by HLA locus, highest for DRB1 and lowest for HLA-C. The investigators catalogued 150 to 200 TCR beta chains as cytomegalovirus-associated.

The PCR used 60 Vbeta and 13 Jbeta primers. Repertoires were generated with immunoSEQ multiplex PCR, while TCRdb's copy carries only in-frame clones and drops some. The sample has about 160,000 clones; 60% to 80% are singletons. Germline-derived CDR1 and CDR2 are MDHEN and SYDVKM. The ends lost 4 bases at V and 5 bases at J; junction bases unmatched: 0. This CDR3 is built from 12 residues. The sample taken for sequencing was PBMCs. The sequence derives from a male donor in good health and CMV-seronegative. The chain joins TRBV28 to TRBJ2-7, with 9 bases matching TRBD2. The CDR3 is CASSSSGNEQYF. CDR3 nucleotide sequence: TGTGCCAGCAGTTCTAGCGGGAACGAGCAGTACTTC.